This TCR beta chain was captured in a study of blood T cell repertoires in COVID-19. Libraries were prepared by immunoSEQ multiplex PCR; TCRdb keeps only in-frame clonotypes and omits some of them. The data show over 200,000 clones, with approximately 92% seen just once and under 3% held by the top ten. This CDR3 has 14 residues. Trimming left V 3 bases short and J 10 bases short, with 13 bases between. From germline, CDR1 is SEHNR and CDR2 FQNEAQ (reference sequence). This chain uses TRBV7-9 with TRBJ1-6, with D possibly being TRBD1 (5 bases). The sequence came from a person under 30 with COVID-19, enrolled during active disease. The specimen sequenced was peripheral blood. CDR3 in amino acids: CASSLPGGNSPLHF. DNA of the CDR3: TGTGCCAGCAGCTTGCCCGGGGGGAACTCACCCCTCCACTTT.